This T cell receptor (beta chain) was recovered during a study of cytomegalovirus exposure and HLA in healthy donors. About this clone: The antigen is unknown.

It was with 60 Vbeta and 13 Jbeta primers that the PCR ran. Sequencing was performed with immunoSEQ multiplex PCR; in TCRdb, only in-frame clones are kept and a portion is missing. The repertoire consists of around 110,000 clones, with around 80% occurring once and the leading ten covering 2.1%. Study results and caveats: Cytomegalovirus association was assigned to around 150 TCR beta chains.

The receptor's source is a man in his thirties or forties in good health and CMV-seronegative. Material for sequencing was PBMCs.

The CDR3 loop is CASSPGGSGNTIYF. In nucleotides, the CDR3 is TGTGCCAGCAGCCCCGGGGGGTCTGGAAACACCATATATTTT. V usage is TRBV7-8 and J usage is TRBJ1-3, with D perhaps matching TRBD1 (5 bases). The CDR3 contains 14 residues. Germline V gene lookup returns CDR1 SGHVS and CDR2 FQNEAQ. Trimming pared 5 bases from V and 1 base from J, leaving 9 bases between.